One T cell receptor (beta chain) is described in this entry. This clonotype was seen a few times. Which antigen it targets is not known. No per-base quality is available; no much larger clone lies one base away. This record comes from a study of Graves' ophthalmopathy and Graves' hyperthyroidism (dated 2018 in TCRdb). In terms of the full investigation: Peripheral blood was collected at initial diagnosis, prior to any treatment. To tell Graves' ophthalmopathy apart from Graves' hyperthyroidism, and to predict which patients would progress to ophthalmopathy, the study relied on TCR beta repertoire signatures. In total, around 140 blood samples were TCR-sequenced: 40 to 45 ophthalmopathy, some 75 hyperthyroidism and roughly 17 hyperthyroidism-to-ophthalmopathy patients. To explore V-J signatures that separate ophthalmopathy from hyperthyroidism, a discovery set of about a hundred patients was enrolled, consisting of roughly 45 with ophthalmopathy and around 60 with stable hyperthyroidism. An independent validation cohort was composed of approximately 19 hyperthyroidism patients and around 16 patients who later progressed from hyperthyroidism to ophthalmopathy. In roughly 6 hyperthyroidism patients, T-cell repertoires of thyroid tissue and blood were compared. Once sampling was done, hyperthyroidism patients were given methimazole at a starting dose of 30 mg daily, while ophthalmopathy patients were given high-dose intravenous methylprednisolone. Paper-wide results and their limitations: Most expanded thyroid clonotypes with frequency above 0.001 were also detected in blood, suggesting blood repertoires may reflect the thyroid immune response. The 13-signature model separated ophthalmopathy from stable hyperthyroidism with about 86% sensitivity and about 84% specificity in cross-validation, and 80%/75% in the test set. No statistical method was used to predetermine the sample size, and group allocation was not hidden from the investigators. In validation, the model predicted ophthalmopathy progression with over 60% sensitivity and roughly 72% specificity; some twelve predicted patients were CT-confirmed with GO in a median of approximately six months.

For repertoire sequencing, the TCR beta CDR3 regions were amplified from RNA transcripts. The first round of RT-PCR was done with HTBI primers and the Qiagen OneStep RT-PCR kit, and was followed by a second round of multiplex PCR, then size selection and purification. Libraries were sequenced on an Illumina HiSeq2000 using paired-end 100 bp reads. The authors' pipeline ran thus. SOAPnuke was used for read processing, and reads with adapters, uncalled bases, a mean Phred below 15, or no exact constant-primer or identifier match were discarded. High-quality paired reads were merged with COPE v1.2.5. Each unique nucleotide sequence was treated as a clonotype, and MiTCR v1.1 was used to align the clonotypes to the IMGT TRB V, D and J references. Analysis was restricted to V-J combinations with a frequency above 0.0001, which covered approximately 99% of repertoires. For each V-J combination, a TCR clonal expansion and chaos score was defined as F50 clonal expansion divided by the chaos observed in the TCRdist matrix. Welch's t-statistics and random forest were used to narrow the features down to 10 to 15 V-J combinations, which were then fed into a naive Bayes classifier. The similarity between thyroid and blood repertoires was quantified using the Morisita-Horn index. TCRdb reanalyzed the raw reads on its own, using fastp at Q25 for trimming and MiXCR for clone calling, and kept in-frame beta chains. Every entry covers one CDR3 protein and lists the most common genes and DNA from its rows. None of the V and J calls come from the authors' own analysis; TCRdb made them. Present in this sample are about 390,000 distinct CDR3 sequences, about a sixth of which were seen just once. The ten top clones hold roughly 2.3% of the sample.

Deletion took 0 bases off V and 4 bases off J, with a span of 10 bases between the germline ends. Counted from cysteine to phenylalanine, this CDR3 has 15 amino acids. Left in the record is the CDR3 DNA by itself, 45 bases read in frame from the first base. The germline V gene supplies CDR1 SGHRS and CDR2 YFSETQ. Hyperthyroidism was considered stable if no progression to ophthalmopathy occurred within 18 months of follow-up. Hyperthyroidism patients were newly diagnosed, were aged 18 to 65 years, and had a disease duration under 2 months. Anyone with other autoimmune diseases, uncontrolled infections, pregnancy or lactation was excluded from the study. Diagnosis was based on clinical symptoms, serum thyroxine, TRAb, thyroid ultrasound and orbital computed tomography. Using Ficoll-Paque density gradient centrifugation, PBMCs were isolated from 8.5 to 10 ml of fresh peripheral blood. Trizol reagent was used to extract the total RNA, and its quality was then checked on an Agilent 2100 Bioanalyzer.

The rearranged chain carries TRBV5-1 and TRBJ2-2; the D gene is perhaps TRBD1, from 6 matching bases. This sequence was found in an adult woman with stable Graves' hyperthyroidism. Specimen: peripheral blood. This receptor carries the CDR3 CASSLADSPTGELFF. The sequenced DNA: TGCGCCAGCAGCTTGGCGGACAGCCCCACCGGGGAGCTGTTTTTT.